This T cell receptor (beta chain) was sequenced during a study of cytotoxic CD8 clonotypes in ibrutinib-treated CLL. Study at large: Partial response was seen in about 24 patients and complete response in 2; after median roughly six years, roughly 14 stayed remitted, about 12 progressed. Response samples came after a median around twelve months of treatment, range 6 to 36.

Libraries were prepared by immunoSEQ multiplex PCR; TCRdb keeps only in-frame clonotypes and omits some of them. The sample consists of tens of thousands of clones, around 83% of them appearing once. Germline CDR1 and CDR2: SGHRS and YFSETQ. Trimming at V came to 0 bases and at J to 8 bases, leaving 3 bases not matched to a gene. There are 15 residues in the CDR3. As regards this clone: The target antigen is unknown.

Study-wide points: Patients showed higher baseline clonality than age-matched healthy donors, and it tracked circulating CD8+ T-cell counts.

The sequences come from PBMCs, collected before ibrutinib treatment. The chain combines TRBV5-1 with TRBJ1-4; 11 bases agree with TRBD1. The sequence derives from a human donor with chronic lymphocytic leukemia. In nucleotides, the CDR3 is TGCGCCAGCAGCTTGGTTGGGACAGGGGGAGAAAAACTGTTTTTT. Translated, it gives CASSLVGTGGEKLFF.